The 5 T cell receptor beta chains below were found in one sample sequenced in a study of blood T cell repertoires in COVID-19. Some clones are missing from TCRdb's copy, which holds only in-frame ones; the method was immunoSEQ multiplex PCR. The sample lists 81,000 or so clones; about 82% were seen once. Material for sequencing was peripheral blood. All receptors come from a man aged 45-65 years with active COVID-19.

V gene TRBV28 combines with J gene TRBJ2-1, with D possibly TRBD2 on 6 matching bases. The CDR3 loop spans 19 amino acids. In germline, CDR1 is MDHEN, CDR2 SYDVKM. V was pared by 6 bases and J by 1 base, with 25 bases between. Written as DNA, the CDR3 is TGTGCCAGCAGACTTTCTCGGGACTCAAAGGGCCTTTCCTACAATGAGCAGTTCTTC. Its translation is CASRLSRDSKGLSYNEQFF.

The rearrangement joins TRBV7-9 to TRBJ1-1, with D uncertain. The V and J ends lost 2 bases and 1 base respectively, with 8 bases between them. This CDR3 has 14 residues. Germline assignment: CDR1 SEHNR and CDR2 FQNEAQ (reference sequence). The CDR3 protein is CASSLRGENTEAFF. CDR3 DNA: TGTGCCAGCAGCTTAAGAGGAGAGAACACTGAAGCTTTCTTT.

Only a few counts were recorded for this clone. The J gene is TRBJ2-1, the V gene TRBV7-9, with TRBD1 identical over 7 bases. The CDR3 is 16 amino acids. V shed 5 bases and J 1 base; nucleotides not matched to a gene: 8. CDR1 is SEHNR and CDR2 is FQNEAQ in the germline V gene (reference sequence). The CDR3 DNA follows: TGTGCCAGCAGCCCCGAGGGGGCTCGATCCTACAATGAGCAGTTCTTC. It is translated as CASSPEGARSYNEQFF.

This chain connects TRBV29-1 to TRBJ2-1; no clear D. This CDR3 has 12 residues. V was pared by 4 bases and J by 3 bases, with 7 bases between. Germline CDR1 reads SQVTM; CDR2 reads ANQGSEA. The CDR3 loop reads CSVGTSYNEQFF. As DNA, the CDR3 is TGCAGCGTTGGTACGAGCTACAATGAGCAGTTCTTC.

The rearrangement joins TRBV9 to TRBJ2-7; possibly TRBD2 for D (5 bases). The germline gives CDR1 SGDLS, CDR2 YYNGEE. Trimming cost V 0 bases and J 2 bases, with 9 bases left between them. There are 14 residues in the CDR3. CDR3 protein: CASSVDPSTYEQYF. In nucleotides, the CDR3 is TGTGCCAGCAGCGTAGATCCTAGCACCTACGAGCAGTACTTC.